This TCR beta chain was identified in a study of CD8+ T cells in alopecia areata. Study at large: Patients in the study were on tofacitinib for 6 to 18 months, then off it for 6 months. Study-wide results and caveats: Tofacitinib yielded significantly lower scalp clonality and fewer expanded CD8+ clones among the top 100.

Described treatment: oral pan-JAK inhibitor, 5-10 mg twice daily. V was cut by 5 bases and J by 8 bases, with 15 bases left in between. The CDR3 has 13 amino acids. Germline lookup yields CDR1 SQVTM and CDR2 ANQGSEA. Notes on this clone: Its antigen is as yet unknown.

Sequencing relied on a cDNA template that was reverse transcribed from extracted RNA. TCRdb keeps only in-frame clones here, not all; method: immunoSEQ multiplex PCR. The table has roughly 98,000 clones, about 64% seen once; the top ten hold around a sixth. This TCR was sampled from a human donor with alopecia areata. Sequenced material: CD8+ T cells sorted from blood, taken at week 4, from a patient treated with tofacitinib. This chain connects TRBV29-1 to TRBJ2-2; D is possibly TRBD1 (6 bases). CDR3 nucleotides: TGCAGCGTTTCTGGGGGCGTCTCGGGGGAGCTGTTTTTT. Translating gives CSVSGGVSGELFF.